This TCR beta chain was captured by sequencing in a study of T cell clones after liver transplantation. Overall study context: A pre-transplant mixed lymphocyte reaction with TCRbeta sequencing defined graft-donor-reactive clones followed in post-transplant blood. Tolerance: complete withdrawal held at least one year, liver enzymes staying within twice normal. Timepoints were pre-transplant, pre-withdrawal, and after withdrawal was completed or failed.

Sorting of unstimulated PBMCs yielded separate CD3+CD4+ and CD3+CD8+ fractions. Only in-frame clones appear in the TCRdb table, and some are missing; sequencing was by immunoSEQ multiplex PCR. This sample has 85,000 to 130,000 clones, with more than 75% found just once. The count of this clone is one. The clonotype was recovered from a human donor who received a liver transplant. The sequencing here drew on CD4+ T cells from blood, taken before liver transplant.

CDR3 amino acids: CASSALRRASYLSSYNEQFF. For the CDR3, the DNA is TGTGCCAGCAGTGCTCTTAGGCGGGCGTCCTACTTGAGCTCCTACAATGAGCAGTTCTTC. This rearrangement joins TRBV6-1 to TRBJ2-1; a weak D match, TRBD2 (5 bases). V was cut by 4 bases and J by 0 bases, with 25 bases left in between. Looked up from germline, CDR1 is MNHNS and CDR2 is SASEGT. CDR3 length equals 20 residues.